The 3 T cell receptor beta chains below were found in one sample sequenced in a study of human T cells and chemical hapten exposure. Time point specified: patch test 2, 6 weeks after DPC sensitization. Stated treatment: therapeutic diphenylcyclopropenone sensitization with weekly scalp DPC. MiXCR, run by TCRdb on the RACE reads, gives a single entry per CDR3 protein. This sample has just over 350,000 distinct CDR3 sequences; about 6% occur once, and the top ten carry more than 5.5%. This specimen was whole blood, taken in connection with sensitization to the hapten diphenylcyclopropenone (DPC). The source is a woman between 18 and 30 years old with alopecia areata. Some clones in this sample may be carry-over from other donors' samples.

This clonotype has a handful of counts. The chain couples TRBV6-2 or TRBV6-3 to TRBJ2-7; D unresolved. CDR3 size: 13 residues. V lost 2 bases to trimming and J lost 6 bases, with 11 bases between them. The V gene's germline CDR1 is MNHEY and CDR2 SVGEGT. The CDR3 here is CASSYRDISEQYF. CDR3 bases: TGTGCCAGCAGTTACAGGGATATCTCCGAGCAGTACTTC.

The rearrangement links TRBV7-9 to TRBJ2-3; TRBD1 agrees at 11 bases. CDR3 length equals 15 residues. The germline gives CDR1 SEHNR, CDR2 FQNEAQ (reference sequence). After removal of 7 bases from V and 5 bases from J, the junction contained 8 bases not matched to a gene. CDR3 sequence (DNA): TGTGCCAGCACCCCCGGGACAGGGGGTATAGATACGCAGTATTTT. This codes for CASTPGTGGIDTQYF. The full variable domain, in which reference TRBV7-9 and TRBJ2-3 provide the parts outside the CDR3, is DTGVSQNPRHKITKRGQNVTFRCDPISEHNRLYWYRQTLGQGPEFLTYFQNEAQLEKSRLLSDRFSAERPKGSFSTLEIQRTEQGDSAMYLCASTPGTGGIDTQYFGPGTRLTVL.

This clonotype was recorded at least ten times. The chain links TRBV5-6 to TRBJ2-3; D is possibly TRBD1 (7 bases). V lost 4 bases and J 3 bases, leaving 15 bases between the germline ends. The CDR3 sequence is 15 residues long. From germline, CDR1 is SGHDT and CDR2 YYEEEE. This CDR3 is CASSPRRGRTDTQYF. In DNA, the CDR3 is TGTGCCAGCAGCCCCCGGAGGGGGCGTACAGATACGCAGTATTTT.